These 28 T cell receptor beta chains were all obtained from the same sample, sequenced in a study of shared clonotypes between healthy human individuals. The protocol was immunoSEQ multiplex PCR, while the TCRdb copy is restricted to in-frame clones and leaves out a portion. The table lists approximately 440,000 clones, roughly three quarters of them singletons. Sequencing was carried out using PBMCs. Receptor source: a middle-aged woman in good health. Some clones in this sample may be carry-over from other donors' samples.

The genes are TRBV30 and TRBJ2-7; 7 bases are a match to TRBD1. The CDR3 totals 14 residues. The germline V gene encodes CDR1 GTSNPN and CDR2 SVGIG (reference sequence). J lost 4 bases, V lost 2 bases, and 8 bases had no gene match. CDR3 bases: TGTGCCTGGAGTAGTGTAGGGGGCCGGTACGAGCAGTACTTC. It specifies CAWSSVGGRYEQYF.

This chain links TRBV27 with TRBJ2-1; perhaps TRBD2 as D (6 bases). CDR3 size: 14 residues. V was shortened by 4 bases and J by 7 bases, with 14 bases between the two germline ends. Germline V CDR1 and CDR2: MNHEY, SMNVEV (reference sequence). CDR3 bases: TGTGCCAGCAGTTCCGGGACTTTTCCTAATGAGCAGTTCTTC. Encoded protein: CASSSGTFPNEQFF.

The chain recombines TRBV11-3 with TRBJ2-7; no reliable D call. The ends were cut back, 1 base at V and 11 bases at J, with 9 bases in the middle. Germline lookup yields CDR1 SGHNT and CDR2 YENEEA. The CDR3 spans 11 residues. CDR3 bases: TGTGCCAGCAGCTTAGGACCGAGAAAGTACTTC. This gives the protein CASSLGPRKYF.

The rearrangement uses TRBV7-2 and TRBJ1-3, with D perhaps matching TRBD1 (6 bases). Trimming took off 5 bases at V and 2 bases at J, with 16 bases between the two ends. The germline CDR1 and CDR2 sequences are SGHTA and FQGNSA. CDR3 length equals 16 residues. This CDR3 reads CASSPLGTLTGNTIYF. In DNA, the CDR3 is TGTGCCAGCAGCCCCCTCGGGACACTGACTGGAAACACCATATATTTT. Full variable domain (missing parts from reference TRBV7-2 and TRBJ1-3): GAGVSQSPSNKVTEKGKDVELRCDPISGHTALYWYRQSLGQGLEFLIYFQGNSAPDKSGLPSDRFSAERTGGSVSTLTIQRTQQEDSAVYLCASSPLGTLTGNTIYFGEGSWLTVV.

This sequence joins TRBV5-4 and TRBJ2-2; either TRBD1 or TRBD2 may fit D (6 bases each). The V gene's germline CDR1 is SGHNT and CDR2 YYREEE (reference sequence). The CDR3 spans 14 residues. Trimming took off 3 bases at V and 6 bases at J, with 12 bases between the two ends. The CDR3 DNA is TGTGCCAGCAGCTCCGGCCGGGGGCCCGGGGAGCTGTTTTTT. Translation: CASSSGRGPGELFF.

This chain uses TRBV6-4 with TRBJ2-3, with 9 bases fitting TRBD2. This CDR3 is 16 amino acids long. Unmatched junction bases numbered 5, after V lost 2 bases and J lost 2 bases. In germline, CDR1 is MRHNA, CDR2 SNTAGT. CDR3 residues: CASSDVAGGSTDTQYF. The CDR3 nucleotides read TGTGCCAGCAGTGACGTGGCGGGAGGGTCCACAGATACGCAGTATTTT.

The V and J genes are TRBV28 and TRBJ1-1; D is ambiguous. The CDR3 is made up of 16 amino acids. With 6 bases removed from V and 0 bases from J, the gap between germline ends came to 17 bases. Germline CDR1 MDHEN, CDR2 SYDVKM. CDR3 nucleotide sequence: TGTGCCAGCAGCATCCGGGGAATTCGCATGAACACTGAAGCTTTCTTT. Translated, it gives CASSIRGIRMNTEAFF.

V and J are TRBV7-9 and TRBJ2-5; no firm D call. Trimming removed 5 bases at V and 10 bases at J, with 11 bases between. This CDR3 contains 11 residues. CDR1 is SEHNR, CDR2 FQNEAQ, per germline (reference sequence). In DNA, the CDR3 is TGTGCCAGCAGCGGCCGATTTCACCAGTACTTC. Translation: CASSGRFHQYF.

V usage is TRBV11-2 and J usage is TRBJ1-1; no definite D call. This CDR3 spans 14 amino acids. The V and J ends lost 1 base and 0 bases respectively, with 6 bases between them. In germline, CDR1 is SGHAT, CDR2 FQNNGV. CDR3 sequence: CASSLGHVNTEAFF. Here the CDR3 DNA reads TGTGCCAGCAGCTTAGGTCATGTGAACACTGAAGCTTTCTTT.

For this clone: The same CDR3 can be traced to other DNA sequences in this sample. The CDR3 loop is CASSLDVNEQFF. DNA for the CDR3: TGTGCCAGCAGCTTAGACGTCAATGAGCAGTTCTTC. V usage is TRBV7-9 and J usage is TRBJ2-1; D is ambiguous. V was pared by 1 base and J by 6 bases, with 4 bases between. CDR1 SEHNR and CDR2 FQNEAQ come from the germline V gene (reference sequence). The CDR3 has 12 residues.

In the case of this clone: Since a far larger clone is one base different, this is likely a read error. The rearrangement joins TRBV2 to TRBJ2-5, with 11 positions matching TRBD2. The V and J ends lost 10 bases and 11 bases, in that order; junction bases with no gene match: 18. The CDR3 is 15 residues long. CDR1 and CDR2 from the germline V gene are SNHLY and FYNNEI. The CDR3 nucleotides read TGTGCCACACCCGGGGCTAGCGGGAGGTCCTACAAGCAGTACTTC. It specifies CATPGASGRSYKQYF.

A single count supports this clone. The J gene is TRBJ2-3, the V gene TRBV18; D remains unclear. Between the trimmed V and J ends, which lost 0 bases and 3 bases, there was a span of 7 bases. The CDR3 is 14 amino acids. The germline V gene has CDR1 KGHSH and CDR2 LQKENI. CDR3 loop: CASSPPATTDTQYF. The CDR3 DNA sequence: TGTGCCAGCTCACCACCGGCCACTACAGATACGCAGTATTTT.

In regard to this clone: Without the conserved terminal phenylalanine or tryptophan, this CDR3 likely stems from a read error. The DNA is left out, because the CDR3 cannot be placed on it with certainty; the CDR3 is given as TCRdb lists it. The V and J genes are TRBV28 and TRBJ1-2; the table names TRBD1, a call not compared with the DNA. The CDR3 spans 11 residues, counting both ends. Germline lookup yields CDR1 MDHEN and CDR2 SYDVKM. The CDR3 region is CASRQGVGCTL.

The chain recombines TRBV5-8 with TRBJ1-4; TRBD1 is a possible D gene (5 bases). The CDR3 loop spans 14 amino acids. The V and J ends lost 4 bases and 3 bases respectively, with 10 bases between them. Germline loops: CDR1 SGHTS, CDR2 YDEGEE. The DNA of the CDR3 is TGTGCCAGCAGCCGCGGGGGGGCTAATGAAAAACTGTTTTTT. This codes for CASSRGGANEKLFF.

The rearrangement joins TRBV18 to TRBJ1-1; 9 nucleotides match TRBD1. CDR1 is KGHSH and CDR2 is LQKENI in the germline V gene. The trim removed 5 bases at V and 3 bases at J, leaving 7 bases unmatched. This CDR3 has 15 amino acids. The CDR3 nucleotides read TGTGCCAGCTCAACCGCGGGACAGGGCCACACTGAAGCTTTCTTT. Its protein product is CASSTAGQGHTEAFF.

As for this clone: This sequence is one base from a far larger clone and is likely a read error. This chain links TRBV4-3 with TRBJ1-4, with 10 positions matching TRBD1. Germline V gene sequence: CDR1 LGHNA, CDR2 YSLEER. The CDR3 is 16 residues long. The CDR3 DNA follows: TGCGCCAGCAGCCAAGATCTTGGGACAGGGGCCGAAAAACTGTCTTTT. It encodes CASSQDLGTGAEKLSF.

The chain carries TRBV9 and TRBJ2-5, with a weak D call TRBD1 (5 bases). V was cut by 0 bases and J by 0 bases, with 12 bases left in between. This CDR3 spans 16 amino acids. The V gene's germline CDR1 is SGDLS and CDR2 YYNGEE. The CDR3 spells CASSVDPKGYQETQYF. The CDR3 DNA reads as TGTGCCAGCAGCGTAGACCCCAAGGGGTACCAAGAGACCCAGTACTTC.

In this sample, this clone turned up a few times. The V call is TRBV15, the J call TRBJ2-1; 13 bases are shared with TRBD2. The CDR3 totals 15 residues. J lost 7 bases, V lost 5 bases, and 5 bases had no gene match. Per germline, CDR1 LNHNV and CDR2 YYDKDF (reference sequence). The DNA of the CDR3 is TGTGCCACCAGCGTTCGGACTAGCGGGAGAAATGAGCAGTTCTTC. Its translation: CATSVRTSGRNEQFF. Filled out from reference TRBV15 and TRBJ2-1, the complete variable domain reads DAMVIQNPRYQVTQFGKPVTLSCSQTLNHNVMYWYQQKSSQAPKLLFHYYDKDFNNEADTPDNFQSRRPNTSFCFLDIRSPGLGDTAMYLCATSVRTSGRNEQFFGPGTRLTVL.

V usage is TRBV7-9 and J usage is TRBJ2-7, with 7 bases lining up with TRBD2. Germline CDR1 reads SEHNR; CDR2 reads FQNEAQ (reference sequence). The length of the CDR3 is 15 residues. V gave up 6 bases and J gave up 0 bases; unmatched junction bases: 8. The DNA of the CDR3 is TGTGCCAGCAGTTACGATAGCGGGTCCTCCTACGAGCAGTACTTC. This sequence encodes CASSYDSGSSYEQYF.

This clone was counted only a few times. The genes are TRBV4-1 and TRBJ2-1; 12 bases are shared with TRBD2. Looked up from germline, CDR1 is MGHRA and CDR2 is YSYEKL. V shed 0 bases, J shed 5 bases, and the junction held 2 bases outside the gene matches. The CDR3 is 16 amino acids. The CDR3 reads CASSQERLAGDNEQFF. The CDR3 DNA sequence: TGCGCCAGCAGCCAAGAGCGACTAGCGGGGGACAATGAGCAGTTCTTC.

The V and J genes are TRBV7-2 and TRBJ2-2; TRBD2 is a possible D gene (6 bases). Germline V gene data show CDR1 as SGHTA and CDR2 as FQGNSA. The CDR3 is 16 amino acids. Trimming removed 1 base at V and 6 bases at J, with 15 bases between. This CDR3 reads CASSLVLSRDAGELFF. As DNA, the CDR3 is TGTGCCAGCAGCTTAGTTCTCTCGCGGGACGCCGGGGAGCTGTTTTTT.

The chain carries TRBV14 and TRBJ2-7; D is possibly TRBD2 (5 bases). CDR1 and CDR2 from the germline V gene are SGHDN and FVKESK. The V gene lost 1 base and the J gene lost 4 bases, with 14 bases spanning the gap. The CDR3 is 15 residues long. This CDR3 reads CASSQVREKLYEQYF. The CDR3 DNA is TGTGCCAGCAGCCAAGTGAGGGAGAAACTTTACGAGCAGTACTTC.

With respect to this clone: It is likely a read error: a sequence one base away is far more abundant. The rearrangement joins TRBV9 to TRBJ2-3; 7 bases align to TRBD2. The CDR3 length is 15 residues. Per the germline V gene, CDR1 is SGDLS and CDR2 is YYNGEE. CDR3 sequence (DNA): TGTGCCTGCAGCGTAGGCGCGGGAGCGGCAGATACGCAGTATTTT. Amino acids: CACSVGAGAADTQYF.

The rearrangement uses TRBV29-1 and TRBJ2-7; TRBD1 agrees at 10 bases. Germline V gene lookup returns CDR1 SQVTM and CDR2 ANQGSEA. The CDR3 is 13 residues long. Trimming cost V 6 bases and J 6 bases; bases outside gene matches: 8. The CDR3 region has the DNA TGCAGCGTCCCCGGGACAGGGGTTGCCGAGCAGTACTTC. Translated: CSVPGTGVAEQYF.

The chain couples TRBV7-9 to TRBJ2-1; 15 positions match TRBD2. Germline V CDR1 and CDR2: SEHNR, FQNEAQ (reference sequence). The CDR3 loop spans 19 amino acids. Trimming removed 5 bases from V and 9 bases from J; junction bases left unmatched: 17. CDR3: CASSLWRGTSGRSDSEQFF. DNA for the CDR3: TGTGCCAGCAGCCTATGGAGAGGGACTAGCGGGAGGAGTGACAGTGAGCAGTTCTTC.

The chain is built from TRBV6-1 and TRBJ1-1; the D is unclear. Trimming left V 4 bases short and J 6 bases short, with 9 bases between. CDR1 MNHNS and CDR2 SASEGT come from the germline V gene. The length of the CDR3 is 12 residues. This CDR3 is CASSVYSSEAFF. The CDR3 DNA reads as TGTGCCAGCAGTGTTTACAGCTCTGAAGCTTTCTTT.

This clone was seen many times. The V call is TRBV10-2, the J call TRBJ2-3, with a tentative D call TRBD2 (6 bases). CDR1 WSHSY and CDR2 SAAADI come from the germline V gene. V was shortened by 6 bases and J by 5 bases, with 15 bases between the two germline ends. The CDR3 loop spans 14 amino acids. The CDR3, as DNA: TGCGCCAGCAGATCGGTGTCGGGGGAAGATACGCAGTATTTT. Protein: CASRSVSGEDTQYF.

This rearrangement joins TRBV9 to TRBJ2-5, with TRBD1 identical over 10 bases. With 3 bases clipped from V and 4 bases from J, the junction kept 6 bases outside the gene matches. This CDR3 contains 15 residues. Germline V gives CDR1 SGDLS, CDR2 YYNGEE. CDR3 region: CASSGTRTGGETQYF. The DNA for the CDR3 is TGTGCCAGCAGCGGAACCCGGACAGGGGGAGAGACCCAGTACTTC.